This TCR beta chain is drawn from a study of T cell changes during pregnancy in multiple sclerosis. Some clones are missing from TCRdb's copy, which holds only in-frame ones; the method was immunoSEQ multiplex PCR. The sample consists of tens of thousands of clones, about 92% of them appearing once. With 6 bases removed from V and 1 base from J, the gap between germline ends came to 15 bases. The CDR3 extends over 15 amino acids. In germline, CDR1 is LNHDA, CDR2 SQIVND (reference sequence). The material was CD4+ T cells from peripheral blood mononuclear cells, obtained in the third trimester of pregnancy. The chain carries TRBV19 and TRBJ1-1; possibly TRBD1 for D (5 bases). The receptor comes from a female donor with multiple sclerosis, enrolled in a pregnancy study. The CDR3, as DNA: TGTGCCAGTAGAAAAGGGGAAAACAGGAACACTGAAGCTTTCTTT. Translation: CASRKGENRNTEAFF.